This entry describes one TCR beta chain. The sort gate was single viable CD3+CD4+CD8-CD45RO+ cells for memory CD4+ T cells. CMV serostatus came from serum IgG against pp150, pp28, p38, p52. The sample comes from a study of memory CD4+ T cells and cytomegalovirus serostatus. As for the study in general: Of the healthy Belgian adults, 9 were CMV seropositive and 24 seronegative.

Clones were read by immunoSEQ multiplex PCR, and TCRdb kept only the in-frame ones, dropping some. The sample has 75,000 to 90,000 clones, 80% seen once; the top ten hold around 0.8%. This CDR3 comprises 14 residues. V lost 5 bases, J lost 6 bases, and 14 bases lay in between. Germline values: CDR1 SGHVS, CDR2 FQNEAQ. This TCR was sampled from an adult in good health and CMV-seronegative. The rearrangement uses TRBV7-8 and TRBJ1-3; D is perhaps TRBD1 (5 bases). The sequenced sample was memory CD4+ T cells from blood. CDR3 loop: CASSLGAAENTIYF. The CDR3 nucleotides are TGTGCCAGCAGCCTCGGGGCCGCAGAAAACACCATATATTTT.